A single sample gave rise to the 27 T cell receptor beta chains below, sequenced in a study of identical twins. TCRdb recomputed calls from the 5' RACE reads with MiXCR, one row per CDR3 protein. The sample yields just over 500,000 distinct CDR3 sequences, under 25% seen once. In addition, the sample was reused for a study of T cells expressing NK-cell markers.

Sequencing was carried out using CD4+ T cells sorted from blood. The source is a woman between 18 and 30 years old in good health.

This clonotype was seen a few times. The CDR3 region is CASSPGQDREKLFF. CDR3 in DNA: TGTGCCAGCAGTCCGGGACAGGACCGAGAAAAACTGTTTTTT. J is TRBJ1-4 and V is TRBV2; 8 bases line up with TRBD1. J was trimmed by 8 bases and V by 5 bases; bases with no gene match: 7. The length of the CDR3 is 14 residues. The germline V gene encodes CDR1 SNHLY and CDR2 FYNNEI.

A few counts support this clonotype. The rearrangement joins TRBV20-1 to TRBJ2-3, with D hard to call. Trimming shortened V by 6 bases and J by 3 bases, and 19 bases separated the two germline ends. Per the germline V gene, CDR1 is DFQATT and CDR2 is SNEGSKA (reference sequence). The CDR3 spans 15 residues. In nucleotides, the CDR3 is TGCAGTGCCCCGTCCGTGGGGATTTCAACAGATACGCAGTATTTT. Translated, it gives CSAPSVGISTDTQYF.

This clonotype was recorded a few times. This chain joins TRBV20-1 and TRBJ2-1; D ambiguous. V lost 7 bases, J lost 3 bases, and 16 bases lay in between. In germline, CDR1 is DFQATT, CDR2 SNEGSKA (reference sequence). The CDR3 sequence is 14 residues long. The CDR3 DNA reads as TGCAGTGGAATAAAACGGAACAACTACAATGAGCAGTTCTTC. Protein sequence: CSGIKRNNYNEQFF.

This clonotype was observed a few times. The chain joins TRBV5-6 to TRBJ2-3; 14 nucleotides match TRBD2. Looked up from germline, CDR1 is SGHDT and CDR2 is YYEEEE. The CDR3 totals 15 residues. Trimming cost V 4 bases and J 7 bases; bases outside gene matches: 5. The CDR3 DNA reads TGTGCCAGCAGCCAGACTAGCGGGGGGGCTTATACGCAGTATTTT. This gives the protein CASSQTSGGAYTQYF.

The rearrangement uses TRBV6-2 or TRBV6-3 and TRBJ2-1, with TRBD2 matching over 11 bases. After removal of 5 bases from V and 2 bases from J, the junction contained 5 bases not matched to a gene. This CDR3 is built from 16 residues. Looked up from germline, CDR1 is MNHEY and CDR2 is SVGEGT. CDR3 DNA: TGTGCCAGCAGTCAACTAGCGGGAGTCCCCTACAATGAGCAGTTCTTC. As protein: CASSQLAGVPYNEQFF.

In its sample, this clonotype was seen a few times. The gene calls are TRBV6-1 and TRBJ1-1; tentatively, D is TRBD1 (5 bases). Per germline, CDR1 MNHNS and CDR2 SASEGT. Trimming cost V 8 bases and J 7 bases, with 17 bases left between them. The CDR3 spans 13 residues. This chain's CDR3 is CASSRQLTFEAFF. Here the CDR3 DNA reads TGTGCCAGCTCACGACAGCTCACTTTTGAAGCTTTCTTT.

The CDR3 reads CASSLRTGVNTGELFF. The CDR3 DNA follows: TGTGCCAGCAGTCTAAGGACAGGGGTGAACACCGGGGAGCTGTTTTTT. This chain uses TRBV9 with TRBJ2-2, with 9 nucleotides matching TRBD1. This CDR3 comprises 16 residues. The germline V gene has CDR1 SGDLS and CDR2 YYNGEE. V lost 5 bases and J lost 1; bases outside the gene matches: 6.

The rearrangement joins TRBV19 to TRBJ2-1; D is tentatively TRBD1 or TRBD2 (5 bases each). Trimming removed 3 bases at V and 8 bases at J, with 11 bases between. The CDR3 consists of 13 residues. Germline CDR1 is LNHDA and CDR2 is SQIVND (reference sequence). The CDR3 coding sequence is TGTGCCAGTAGTATCTCTGGGGGTCATGAGCAGTTCTTC. As protein: CASSISGGHEQFF.

This clonotype was detected a few times. The chain has TRBV7-9 and TRBJ1-2; possible D gene TRBD1, 5 bases. Trimming removed 3 bases at V and 6 bases at J, with 11 bases between. Germline CDR1 reads SEHNR; CDR2 reads FQNEAQ (reference sequence). This CDR3 comprises 13 residues. CDR3 protein: CASSFLDTNGYTF. The CDR3, as DNA: TGTGCCAGCAGCTTCCTGGACACAAATGGCTACACCTTC.

This clonotype has only a few counts. The CDR3 loop is CASSLVRANTDTQYF. The DNA of the CDR3 is TGCGCCAGCAGCTTGGTCCGGGCTAACACAGATACGCAGTATTTT. J is TRBJ2-3 and V is TRBV5-1; D not certain. The CDR3 totals 15 residues. Germline CDR1 reads SGHRS; CDR2 reads YFSETQ. Trimming cost V 0 bases and J 2 bases, with 10 bases left between them.

In this sample, this clonotype turned up a few times. The rearrangement uses TRBV12-3 or TRBV12-4 and TRBJ2-7; perhaps TRBD1 as D (7 bases). Trimming left V 6 bases short and J 6 bases short, with 15 bases between. CDR3 length: 13 amino acids. The CDR3 nucleotides read TGTGCCAGCAGACCACGACAGGGAGGCGAGCAGTACTTC. It is translated as CASRPRQGGEQYF.

The table lists this clonotype with a few counts. The chain uses TRBV20-1 and TRBJ2-3, with unresolved D. CDR1 is DFQATT, CDR2 SNEGSKA, per germline (reference sequence). V lost 2 bases and J lost 2, with 11 bases in between. CDR3 length equals 14 residues. CDR3 loop: CSARYRTLTDTQYF. In DNA form, the CDR3 reads TGCAGTGCTAGATATCGGACCCTCACAGATACGCAGTATTTT.

This chain uses TRBV5-1 with TRBJ2-7, with TRBD1 as a possible D gene (6 bases). This CDR3 region has 16 residues. V was shortened by 4 bases and J by 1 base, with 18 bases between the two germline ends. Germline assignment: CDR1 SGHRS and CDR2 YFSETQ. CDR3 bases: TGCGCCAGCAGCATCAGGGGCCCATCCCTTTCCTACGAGCAGTACTTC. Its protein is CASSIRGPSLSYEQYF.

This clonotype has at least ten counts. The chain joins TRBV20-1 to TRBJ1-6; D not resolved. Per the germline V gene, CDR1 is DFQATT and CDR2 is SNEGSKA (reference sequence). CDR3 length: 16 amino acids. V lost 2 bases and J 7 bases, leaving 18 bases between the germline ends. CDR3 in amino acids: CSARIGGAGGNSPLHF. In DNA, the CDR3 is TGCAGTGCTAGAATAGGCGGCGCGGGAGGAAATTCACCCCTCCACTTT.

The chain is built from TRBV7-9 and TRBJ2-1; 7 bases fit TRBD2. The CDR3 sequence is 15 residues long. J was trimmed by 0 bases and V by 8 bases; bases with no gene match: 7. Germline V gives CDR1 SEHNR, CDR2 FQNEAQ (reference sequence). The CDR3 here is CASGRERISYNEQFF. The CDR3 bases are TGTGCCAGCGGGAGGGAGCGGATCTCCTACAATGAGCAGTTCTTC.

The CDR3, as DNA: TGTGCCAGCAGTCGACGCCTGGGTAGGGGAGGAACAGATACGCAGTATTTT. Protein sequence: CASSRRLGRGGTDTQYF. V usage is TRBV12-3 or TRBV12-4 and J usage is TRBJ2-3, with TRBD2 as a possible D gene (6 bases). With 5 bases removed from V and 3 bases from J, the gap between germline ends came to 21 bases. The CDR3 contains 17 residues.

The chain recombines TRBV10-3 with TRBJ2-5; 8 positions match TRBD2. CDR1 and CDR2 (germline): ENHRY, SYGVKD. This CDR3 is 15 amino acids long. The V and J ends lost 6 bases and 4 bases, in that order; junction bases with no gene match: 10. CDR3 loop: CAISHFRGGSETQYF. The CDR3 DNA reads TGTGCCATCAGCCATTTTCGGGGGGGCTCAGAGACCCAGTACTTC.

This clonotype occurred a few times. The chain links TRBV6-2 or TRBV6-3 to TRBJ2-1, with 7 bases aligning to TRBD2. Trimming at V came to 5 bases and at J to 9 bases, leaving 22 bases not matched to a gene. The CDR3 is 18 amino acids. In germline, CDR1 is MNHEY, CDR2 SVGEGT. CDR3 nucleotide sequence: TGTGCCAGCAGTCACCACCTCCCACGGGGCGGGAGTCTCACTGAGCAGTTCTTC. Residues: CASSHHLPRGGSLTEQFF.

The V gene is TRBV10-3, the J gene TRBJ1-2, with D unresolved. Deletions cut 5 bases from V and 5 bases from J, with 12 bases between. The CDR3 length is 13 residues. Germline loops: CDR1 ENHRY, CDR2 SYGVKD. For the CDR3, the DNA is TGTGCCATCAGTTCCGGGCCGCTATATGGCTACACCTTC. As protein: CAISSGPLYGYTF.

Of note for this clonotype: No conserved phenylalanine or tryptophan ends this CDR3, so it is likely a read error. The genes are TRBV6-5 and TRBJ2-3, with D possibly matching TRBD2 (5 bases). Trimming took off 0 bases at V and 0 bases at J, with 13 bases between the two ends. The CDR3 extends over 17 amino acids. Per germline, CDR1 MNHEY and CDR2 SVGAGI. CDR3 region: CASSYSASAASTDTQYL. The CDR3 DNA sequence: TGTGCCAGCAGTTACTCAGCGTCAGCGGCGAGCACAGATACGCAGTATCTT.

This chain joins TRBV27 and TRBJ2-6; 11 bases agree with TRBD2. The CDR3 contains 18 residues. Per germline, CDR1 MNHEY and CDR2 SMNVEV (reference sequence). V trimming: 5 bases; J trimming: 0 bases; junction bases outside the gene matches: 6. CDR3: CASSGASGGISGANVLTF. CDR3 nucleotide sequence: TGTGCCAGCAGTGGGGCTAGCGGGGGGATCTCTGGGGCCAACGTCCTGACTTTC.

This clonotype was seen a single time. The chain is built from TRBV7-2 and TRBJ2-1; D is unclear. The CDR3 consists of 16 residues. V was cut by 0 bases and J by 0 bases, with 9 bases left in between. Per the germline V gene, CDR1 is SGHTA and CDR2 is FQGNSA. The CDR3 is CASSLAFGSSYNEQFF. The CDR3 nucleotides read TGTGCCAGCAGCTTAGCGTTCGGTAGCTCCTACAATGAGCAGTTCTTC.

The chain couples TRBV20-1 to TRBJ1-2, with D unclear. The germline gives CDR1 DFQATT, CDR2 SNEGSKA (reference sequence). The CDR3 is 11 amino acids. DNA for the CDR3: TGCATTGCAGGAGACGACTATGGCTACACCTTC. It yields the protein CIAGDDYGYTF.

This clonotype turned up a few times. The J gene is TRBJ1-1, the V gene TRBV20-1, with 8 bases identical to TRBD1. The CDR3 is 13 amino acids. V dropped 4 bases and J dropped 1; count of bases not matched to a gene: 2. From germline, CDR1 is DFQATT and CDR2 SNEGSKA (reference sequence). This CDR3 reads CSAMDRANTEAFF. For the CDR3, the DNA is TGCAGTGCTATGGACAGGGCGAACACTGAAGCTTTCTTT.

This clonotype was counted a few times. V usage is TRBV7-2 and J usage is TRBJ2-2; D is possibly TRBD1 or TRBD2 (6 bases each). Germline CDR1 SGHTA, CDR2 FQGNSA. V lost 10 bases, J lost 7 bases, and 22 bases lay in between. This CDR3 comprises 15 residues. The CDR3 bases are TGTGCCACCCCCAGGGGCCAGCCCGGGGGCGGGGAGCTGTTTTTT. It translates to CATPRGQPGGGELFF.

This sequence joins TRBV7-9 and TRBJ2-1; TRBD2 aligns across 8 bases. Germline lookup yields CDR1 SEHNR and CDR2 FQNEAQ (reference sequence). The trim removed 3 bases at V and 1 base at J, leaving 5 bases unmatched. CDR3 length: 16 amino acids. This CDR3 reads CASSLERETSYNEQFF. The CDR3 region has the DNA TGTGCCAGCAGCTTGGAGCGGGAGACGTCCTACAATGAGCAGTTCTTC.

The chain has TRBV20-1 and TRBJ2-7, with D hard to call. CDR1 and CDR2 (germline): DFQATT, SNEGSKA (reference sequence). With 1 base removed from V and 2 bases from J, the gap between germline ends came to 9 bases. CDR3 size: 13 residues. The CDR3 region is CSARGAETYEQYF. CDR3 bases: TGCAGTGCTAGAGGGGCGGAAACCTACGAGCAGTACTTC.